The subject of this entry is one T cell receptor beta chain. The data belong to a study of blood T cell repertoires in COVID-19. Authors' processing steps: Researchers report that nucleated cell counts were estimated from reference gene primer amplification. Some clones are missing from TCRdb's copy, which holds only in-frame ones; the method was immunoSEQ multiplex PCR. The D gene and trimming were derived from the DNA, and the V and J assignments and clone size from that table. The table records some 57,000 clones, approximately 86% of them present only once. This CDR3 is 16 amino acids long. The germline CDR1 and CDR2 sequences are SGDLS and YYNGEE. V shed 0 bases, J shed 8 bases, and the junction held 11 bases outside the gene matches.

This chain uses TRBV9 with TRBJ2-4; 7 nucleotides align to TRBD1. Material for sequencing was peripheral blood. The sequence was obtained from a man in his 70s with acute or convalescent COVID-19. CDR3 coding DNA: TGTGCCAGCAGCGTAGGTGAGGGGGCAGGAGAGGACATTCAGTACTTC. It codes for CASSVGEGAGEDIQYF.